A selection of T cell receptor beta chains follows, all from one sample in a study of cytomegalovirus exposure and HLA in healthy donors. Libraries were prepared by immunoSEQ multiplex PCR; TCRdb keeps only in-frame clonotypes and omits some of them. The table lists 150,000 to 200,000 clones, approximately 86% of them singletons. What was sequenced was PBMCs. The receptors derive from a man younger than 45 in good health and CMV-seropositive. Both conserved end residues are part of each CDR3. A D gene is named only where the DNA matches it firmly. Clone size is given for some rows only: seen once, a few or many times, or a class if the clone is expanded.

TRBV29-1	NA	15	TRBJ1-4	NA	TGCAGCGTTGGGGGAGGCCAGGCAACTAATGAAAAACTGTTTTTT	CSVGGGQATNEKLFF
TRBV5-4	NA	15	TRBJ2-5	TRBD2	TGTGCCAGCAGCTTAACTAGCGGGGGGCAAGAGACCCAGTACTTC	CASSLTSGGQETQYF
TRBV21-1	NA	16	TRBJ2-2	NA	TGTGCCAGCAGCACGAGACAGCGCCCGAACACCGGGGAGCTGTTTTTT	CASSTRQRPNTGELFF
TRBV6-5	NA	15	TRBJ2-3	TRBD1	TGTGCCAGCAGTTCTGACAGGGTTGGTGGAGATACGCAGTATTTT	CASSSDRVGGDTQYF
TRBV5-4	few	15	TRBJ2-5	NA	TGTGCCAGCAGCCCGCCGGGGGTTAGCAGAGAGACCCAGTACTTC	CASSPPGVSRETQYF
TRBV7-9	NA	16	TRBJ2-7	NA	TGTGCCAGCAGCCTCGGCAGGCTGGGTGAAGCCTACGAGCAGTACTTC	CASSLGRLGEAYEQYF
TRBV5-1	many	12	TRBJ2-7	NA	TGCGCCAGCAGCTTCAGGGGCCCTGAGAAGTACTTC	CASSFRGPEKYF
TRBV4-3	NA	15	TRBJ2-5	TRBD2	TGCGCCAGCAGCCAGTTCGGGGGGGCGGGAGAGACCCAGTACTTC	CASSQFGGAGETQYF
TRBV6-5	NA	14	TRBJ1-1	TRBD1	TGTGCCAGCAGTTGGGGACAGATGAACACTGAAGCTTTCTTT	CASSWGQMNTEAFF
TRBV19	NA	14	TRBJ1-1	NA	TGTGCCAGTAGTATTCAGGGCTGGGACACTGAAGCTTTCTTT	CASSIQGWDTEAFF
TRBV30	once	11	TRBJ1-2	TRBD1	TGTGCGTCAGGGGGAAGCTATGGCTACACCTTC	CASGGSYGYTF
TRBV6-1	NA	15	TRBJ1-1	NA	TGTGCCAGCGGGCGGGGGCCTACAACACCTACTGAAGCTTTCTTT	CASGRGPTTPTEAFF
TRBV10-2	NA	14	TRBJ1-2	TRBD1	TGCGCCAGCAGGGACGGGACAGCACTCTATGGCTACACCTTC	CASRDGTALYGYTF
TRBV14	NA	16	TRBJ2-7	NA	TGTGCCAGCAGCCAAGAGGCAGTAACCCTCGCTGACGAGCAGTACTTC	CASSQEAVTLADEQYF
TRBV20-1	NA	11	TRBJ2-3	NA	TGCAGTGCTAGGCGGGGTGATACGCAGTATTTT	CSARRGDTQYF
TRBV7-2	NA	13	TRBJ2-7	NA	TGTGCCAGCAGACAAGGAGGCTCCTACGAGCAGTACTTC	CASRQGGSYEQYF
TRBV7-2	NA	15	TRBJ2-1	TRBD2	TGTGCCAGCAGCTCCCCGGGACGGGAGGGAAATGAGCAGTTCTTC	CASSSPGREGNEQFF
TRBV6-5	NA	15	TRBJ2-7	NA	TGTGCCAGCAGTTACGGGGGGGGCTTCTCCTACGAGCAGTACTTC	CASSYGGGFSYEQYF
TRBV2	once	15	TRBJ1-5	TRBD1	TGTGCCAGCAGGGATTTGACAGGGGGAAGTCAGCCCCAGCATTTT	CASRDLTGGSQPQHF
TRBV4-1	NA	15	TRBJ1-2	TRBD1	TGCGCCAGCAGCACCCGGGACAGGGGGAACTATGGCTACACCTTC	CASSTRDRGNYGYTF
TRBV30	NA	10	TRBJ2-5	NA	TGTGCCGGGGCTCAAGAGACCCAGTACTTC	CAGAQETQYF